This T cell receptor (beta chain) was sequenced in a study of CD4+ T cells in melanoma. The study, taken as a whole, reports: In melanoma, neoantigen-specific CD4+ T cells reportedly differed in differentiation state.

This clone was seen a handful of times. Its antigen is not identified. TCRdb's copy holds only in-frame clones and misses some; the assay was immunoSEQ multiplex PCR. The repertoire holds some 10,000 clones, with around 64% as singletons. V gave up 3 bases and J gave up 3 bases, with 12 bases separating them. Germline CDR1 reads SGHRS; CDR2 reads YFSETQ. This CDR3 region has 14 residues. J is TRBJ1-1 and V is TRBV5-1; maybe TRBD1 (5 bases). The clonotype was recovered from a human donor with melanoma. Source material: cells from a culture (not recorded whether cultured in vitro). The CDR3 loop reads CASSWGGPHTEAFF. In DNA, the CDR3 is TGCGCCAGCAGCTGGGGGGGACCCCACACTGAAGCTTTCTTT.